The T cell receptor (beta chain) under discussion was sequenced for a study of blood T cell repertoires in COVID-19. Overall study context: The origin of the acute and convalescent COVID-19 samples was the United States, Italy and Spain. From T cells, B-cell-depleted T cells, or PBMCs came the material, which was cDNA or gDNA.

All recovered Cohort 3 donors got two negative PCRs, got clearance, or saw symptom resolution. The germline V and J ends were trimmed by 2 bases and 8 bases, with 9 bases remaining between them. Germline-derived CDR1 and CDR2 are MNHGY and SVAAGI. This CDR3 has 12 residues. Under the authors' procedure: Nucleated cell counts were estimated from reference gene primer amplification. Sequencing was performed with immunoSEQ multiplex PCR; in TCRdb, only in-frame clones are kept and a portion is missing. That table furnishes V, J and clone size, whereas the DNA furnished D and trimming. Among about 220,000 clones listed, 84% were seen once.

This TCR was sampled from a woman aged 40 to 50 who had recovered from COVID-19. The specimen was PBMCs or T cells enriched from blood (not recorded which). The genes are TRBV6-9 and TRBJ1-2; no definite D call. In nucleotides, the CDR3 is TGTGCCAGCAGTTATCGGTCCTGGGGCTACACCTTC. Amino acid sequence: CASSYRSWGYTF.